This T cell receptor beta chain was observed in a study of blood T cell repertoires in COVID-19. At the level of the study: Sites in the United States, Italy and Spain provided acute and convalescent COVID-19 samples. Nucleic acid was either cDNA or gDNA, and it came from T cells, B-cell-depleted T cells, or PBMCs.

Germline trimming cut 5 bases from V and 14 bases from J; bases unmatched to any gene: 8. CDR3 length: 11 residues. Germline assignment: CDR1 SQVTM and CDR2 ANQGSEA. This clone was counted only a few times. Original data processing: Researchers report that nucleated cell counts were estimated from reference gene primer amplification. The assay was immunoSEQ multiplex PCR, and TCRdb's table has in-frame clones only and misses some. The V and J calls and the clone size are those of that table, but D and trimming were determined from the DNA. Among more than 95,000 clones, roughly 72% were seen once, and the ten largest hold roughly 5.5%.

The chain has TRBV29-1 and TRBJ1-1, with TRBD1 identical over 10 bases. The specimen was peripheral blood. The receptor comes from a man aged 60-69 years with acute or convalescent COVID-19. The CDR3, as DNA: TGCAGCGTTTTAGGGACAGGGGTATCCTTCTTT. Protein sequence: CSVLGTGVSFF.